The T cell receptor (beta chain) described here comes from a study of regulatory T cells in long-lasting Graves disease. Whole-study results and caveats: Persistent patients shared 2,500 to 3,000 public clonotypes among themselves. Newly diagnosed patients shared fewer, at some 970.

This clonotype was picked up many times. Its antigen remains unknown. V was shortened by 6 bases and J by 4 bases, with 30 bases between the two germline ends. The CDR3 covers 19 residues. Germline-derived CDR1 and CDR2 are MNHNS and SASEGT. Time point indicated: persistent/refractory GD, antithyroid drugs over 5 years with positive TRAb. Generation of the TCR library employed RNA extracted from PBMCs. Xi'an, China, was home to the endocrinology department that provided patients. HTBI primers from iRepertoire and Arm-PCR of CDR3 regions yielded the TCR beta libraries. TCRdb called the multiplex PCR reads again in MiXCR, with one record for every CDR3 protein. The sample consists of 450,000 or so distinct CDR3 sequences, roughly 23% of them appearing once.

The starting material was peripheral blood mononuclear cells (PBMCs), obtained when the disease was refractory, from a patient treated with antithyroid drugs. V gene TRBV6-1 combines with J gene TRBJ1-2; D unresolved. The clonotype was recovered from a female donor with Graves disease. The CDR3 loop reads CASSTFGRLGLAQAYGYTF. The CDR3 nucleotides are TGTGCCAGCAGCACATTTGGAAGACTTGGGCTAGCCCAGGCCTATGGCTACACCTTC.